Following are 23 T cell receptor beta chains from one sample sequenced in a study of control samples from healthy donors and cancer patients. TCRdb's table, derived via immunoSEQ multiplex PCR, lists solely in-frame clones and lacks some. The table shows roughly 130,000 clones, with about 92% occurring only once. Sequenced sample: PBMCs. Every receptor here comes from a man aged 45-60 years with head and neck cancer.

This clone has just one count. This CDR3 reads CASSLLFSGHELFF. CDR3 bases: TGTGCCAGCAGCCTCCTTTTTTCGGGACACGAGCTGTTTTTT. V usage is TRBV11-2 and J usage is TRBJ2-2; TRBD1 might be the D (6 bases). CDR3 length: 14 amino acids. CDR1 and CDR2 from the germline V gene are SGHAT and FQNNGV. V was cut by 5 bases and J by 11 bases, with 18 bases left in between.

The chain has TRBV5-1 and TRBJ2-1; D is ambiguous. The germline V and J ends were trimmed by 0 bases and 8 bases, with 3 bases remaining between them. Germline V gives CDR1 SGHRS, CDR2 YFSETQ. The CDR3 consists of 11 residues. CDR3: CASSLAYEQFF. In nucleotides, the CDR3 is TGCGCCAGCAGCTTGGCCTATGAGCAGTTCTTC.

The chain is built from TRBV27 and TRBJ2-1; D might be TRBD1 (6 bases). This CDR3 has 15 residues. Germline assignment: CDR1 MNHEY and CDR2 SMNVEV (reference sequence). Trimming left V 8 bases short and J 0 bases short, with 14 bases between. The CDR3 nucleotides are TGTGCCAGCCGGCAGGGGTGGGCCTCCTACAATGAGCAGTTCTTC. Protein: CASRQGWASYNEQFF.

The J gene is TRBJ1-2, the V gene TRBV18; a possible D gene is TRBD1 (6 bases). CDR1 KGHSH and CDR2 LQKENI come from the germline V gene. This CDR3 contains 16 residues. Trimming shortened V by 2 bases and J by 2 bases, and 15 bases separated the two germline ends. The CDR3 sequence is CASSPASGTPNYGYTF. In DNA form, the CDR3 reads TGTGCCAGCTCACCAGCTTCCGGGACACCGAACTATGGCTACACCTTC.

The CDR3, as DNA: TGTGCCAGTAGGCGTCCGGGACAGGCTAATGAAAAACTGTTTTTT. Encoded protein: CASRRPGQANEKLFF. The V gene is TRBV19, the J gene TRBJ1-4; the match to TRBD1 covers 8 bases. Germline V gene lookup returns CDR1 LNHDA and CDR2 SQIVND (reference sequence). The CDR3 loop spans 15 amino acids. J was trimmed by 3 bases and V by 6 bases; bases with no gene match: 6.

Comments on this clone: Other DNA sequences from this sample encode an identical CDR3 as well. V usage is TRBV6-2 or TRBV6-3 and J usage is TRBJ1-1; D is unclear. The length of the CDR3 is 14 residues. CDR1 and CDR2 from the germline V gene are MNHEY and SVGEGT. The V end was cut by 2 bases, the J end by 0 bases, with 7 bases between. The chain's CDR3 is CASSYRGMNTEAFF. The CDR3 nucleotides are TGTGCCAGCAGTTACAGAGGGATGAACACTGAAGCTTTCTTT.

The sample holds one count of this clone. The rearrangement joins TRBV7-3 to TRBJ2-1, with D unclear. Germline V gene sequence: CDR1 SGHTA, CDR2 FQGTGA. V was pared by 2 bases and J by 9 bases, with 11 bases between. The CDR3 is 13 amino acids. DNA for the CDR3: TGTGCCAGCAGCTTACGGGCCACCGGTGAGCAGTTCTTC. Amino acids: CASSLRATGEQFF. The whole variable domain, remainder taken from reference TRBV7-3 and TRBJ2-1, is GAGVSQTPSNKVTEKGKYVELRCDPISGHTALYWYRQSLGQGPEFLIYFQGTGAADDSGLPNDRFFAVRPEGSVSTLKIQRTERGDSAVYLCASSLRATGEQFFGPGTRLTVL.

The V and J genes are TRBV7-2 and TRBJ1-1; D gene unclear. Trimming took 1 base from V and 4 from J, leaving 13 bases between them. Germline CDR1 SGHTA, CDR2 FQGNSA. The CDR3 loop spans 15 amino acids. CDR3 nucleotide sequence: TGTGCCAGCAGCTTAGAACACAGAGTTCCCACTGAAGCTTTCTTT. It specifies CASSLEHRVPTEAFF.

The rearrangement joins TRBV21-1 to TRBJ1-6. TRBV21-1 is a pseudogene locus. This CDR3 comprises 17 residues. For the CDR3, the DNA is TGTGCCAGCAGCAGAACTACCGGGACCGCCTTTGGTTCACCCCTCCACTTT. Protein: CASSRTTGTAFGSPLHF.

The chain recombines TRBV5-1 with TRBJ2-7; TRBD1 aligns across 7 bases. CDR1 SGHRS and CDR2 YFSETQ come from the germline V gene. The CDR3 has 15 residues. V trimming: 0 bases; J trimming: 4 bases; junction bases outside the gene matches: 7. CDR3 in DNA: TGCGCCAGCAGCTTGGGGGGACAGTTCGTATACGAGCAGTACTTC. Translated: CASSLGGQFVYEQYF.

This rearrangement joins TRBV5-1 to TRBJ2-1, with D hard to call. The V gene's germline CDR1 is SGHRS and CDR2 YFSETQ. This CDR3 comprises 13 residues. V lost 4 bases, J lost 9 bases, and 14 bases lay in between. CDR3: CASSPLPAGEQFF. The CDR3 coding sequence is TGCGCCAGCAGCCCCCTCCCCGCAGGTGAGCAGTTCTTC. The full variable domain, rest sourced from reference TRBV5-1 and TRBJ2-1, is KAGVTQTPRYLIKTRGQQVTLSCSPISGHRSVSWYQQTPGQGLQFLFEYFSETQRNKGNFPGRFSGRQFSNSRSEMNVSTLELGDSALYLCASSPLPAGEQFFGPGTRLTVL.

The J gene is TRBJ2-1, the V gene TRBV6-6, with 7 bases identical to TRBD1. The V segment lost 5 bases and the J segment 0 bases; nucleotides outside the gene matches: 4. The germline CDR1 and CDR2 sequences are MNHNY and SVGAGI (reference sequence). The CDR3 has 15 residues. CDR3 sequence reads: CASSTRDSSYNEQFF. The CDR3 DNA reads as TGTGCCAGCAGTACCCGGGACAGCTCCTACAATGAGCAGTTCTTC.

This chain joins TRBV14 and TRBJ1-1; 9 positions agree with TRBD1. In germline, CDR1 is SGHDN, CDR2 FVKESK. This CDR3 comprises 14 residues. With V trimmed by 4 bases and J by 10 bases, 10 bases remained unmatched. CDR3 DNA: TGTGCCAGCAGCCGGGGACAGGGAGGATTTCCAGCTTTCTTT. This encodes CASSRGQGGFPAFF.

The genes are TRBV20-1 and TRBJ1-1; D remains unclear. V dropped 6 bases and J dropped 4 bases, with 6 bases sitting between them. CDR3 length: 10 residues. Germline CDR1 reads DFQATT; CDR2 reads SNEGSKA (reference sequence). DNA for the CDR3: TGCAGTGCGGTAACCACTGAAGCTTTCTTT. Translated, it gives CSAVTTEAFF.

The J gene is TRBJ2-3, the V gene TRBV4-3; no clear D. Per germline, CDR1 LGHNA and CDR2 YSLEER. The CDR3 has 13 amino acids. Trimming stripped 5 bases from V and 4 bases from J, with 10 bases between. CDR3 sequence reads: CASSTWSADTQYF. DNA for the CDR3: TGCGCCAGCAGCACATGGAGCGCAGATACGCAGTATTTT.

V is TRBV5-6 and J is TRBJ2-2; either TRBD1 or TRBD2 may fit D (5 bases each). From germline, CDR1 is SGHDT and CDR2 YYEEEE. Trimming removed 7 bases from V and 4 bases from J, with 11 bases in between. The CDR3 extends over 13 amino acids. The chain's CDR3 is CASRVGTTGELFF. As DNA, the CDR3 is TGTGCCAGCCGGGTTGGGACCACCGGGGAGCTGTTTTTT.

This clone was recorded once. The rearrangement joins TRBV3-1 (or the pseudogene TRBV3-2) to TRBJ1-1, with D perhaps TRBD1 (5 bases). The CDR3 has 17 residues. V gave up 0 bases and J gave up 5 bases, with 19 bases separating them. CDR1 LGHDT and CDR2 YNNKEL come from the germline V gene (reference sequence). Here the CDR3 DNA reads TGTGCCAGCAGCCAAGATCCGAGAAGGGCGGGGCAGACTGAAGCTTTCTTT. The encoded protein is CASSQDPRRAGQTEAFF.

The rearrangement uses TRBV9 and TRBJ2-3, with D perhaps being TRBD1 or TRBD2 (5 bases each). Germline values: CDR1 SGDLS, CDR2 YYNGEE. V was clipped by 0 bases and J by 4 bases, with 12 bases between them. The CDR3 is made up of 15 amino acids. The CDR3 region is CASSVGDAGADTQYF. CDR3 in DNA: TGTGCCAGCAGCGTAGGGGACGCGGGTGCAGATACGCAGTATTTT.

The V gene is TRBV29-1, the J gene TRBJ2-3; D ambiguous. The ends were cut back, 4 bases at V and 3 bases at J, with 14 bases in the middle. This CDR3 region has 14 residues. Germline V lookup: CDR1 SQVTM, CDR2 ANQGSEA. The DNA of the CDR3 is TGCAGCGTTGTTAGCCGGGTGGGTACAGATACGCAGTATTTT. It encodes CSVVSRVGTDTQYF.

CDR3 coding DNA: TGCGCCAGCAGCTTGGATCCGGGGGAACCTACCGGGGCTTTCTTT. Translated, it gives CASSLDPGEPTGAFF. This chain links TRBV5-1 with TRBJ1-1; maybe TRBD1 (5 bases). Germline V gene lookup returns CDR1 SGHRS and CDR2 YFSETQ. The CDR3 runs 15 residues. The V end was cut by 0 bases, the J end by 11 bases, with 20 bases between.

The chain joins TRBV5-1 to TRBJ1-6, with D tentatively TRBD1 (6 bases). This CDR3 has 15 amino acids. Trimming stripped 2 bases from V and 5 bases from J, with 11 bases between. Germline V gene data show CDR1 as SGHRS and CDR2 as YFSETQ. The CDR3 DNA is TGCGCCAGCAGCTTCGGACAGCCTAATAATTCACCCCTCCACTTT. This translates into CASSFGQPNNSPLHF.

This sequence joins TRBV30 and TRBJ2-1; D remains unclear. Germline V gives CDR1 GTSNPN, CDR2 SVGIG (reference sequence). The CDR3 contains 12 residues. V was shortened by 3 bases and J by 4 bases, with 7 bases between the two germline ends. The DNA for the CDR3 is TGTGCCTGGAGCTCTGGGTACAATGAGCAGTTCTTC. Amino acid sequence: CAWSSGYNEQFF.

The chain recombines TRBV11-2 with TRBJ2-3, with D hard to call. V was trimmed by 1 base and J by 1 base, leaving 15 bases between them. The CDR3 extends over 17 amino acids. Germline-derived CDR1 and CDR2 are SGHAT and FQNNGV. CDR3 amino acids: CASSLVGSFRGTDTQYF. The CDR3 nucleotides are TGTGCCAGCAGCTTAGTGGGCAGCTTTAGGGGCACAGATACGCAGTATTTT.